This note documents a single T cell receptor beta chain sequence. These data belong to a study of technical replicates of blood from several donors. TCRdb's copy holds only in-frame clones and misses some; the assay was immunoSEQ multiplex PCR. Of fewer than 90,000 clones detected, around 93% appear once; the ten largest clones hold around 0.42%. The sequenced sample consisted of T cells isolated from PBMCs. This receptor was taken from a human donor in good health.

CDR3 protein: CASRVRQTGNTIYF. CDR3 coding DNA: TGTGCCAGCAGGGTTAGACAGACCGGAAACACCATATATTTT. The chain links TRBV6-5 to TRBJ1-3, with a possible D match to TRBD1 (5 bases). In germline, CDR1 is MNHEY, CDR2 SVGAGI. The CDR3 extends over 14 amino acids. V lost 6 bases and J lost 4, with 13 bases in between.